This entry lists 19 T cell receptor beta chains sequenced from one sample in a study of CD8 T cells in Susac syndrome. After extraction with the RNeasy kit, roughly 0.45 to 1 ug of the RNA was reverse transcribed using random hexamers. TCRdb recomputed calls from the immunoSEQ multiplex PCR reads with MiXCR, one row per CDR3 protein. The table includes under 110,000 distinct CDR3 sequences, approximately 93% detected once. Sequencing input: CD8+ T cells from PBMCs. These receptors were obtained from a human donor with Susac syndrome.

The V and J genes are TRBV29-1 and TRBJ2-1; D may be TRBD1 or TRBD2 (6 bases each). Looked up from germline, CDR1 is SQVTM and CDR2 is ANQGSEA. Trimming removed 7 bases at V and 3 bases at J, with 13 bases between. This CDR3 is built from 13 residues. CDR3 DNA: TGCAGCGCACAGGGAGGTAACTACAATGAGCAGTTCTTC. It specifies CSAQGGNYNEQFF.

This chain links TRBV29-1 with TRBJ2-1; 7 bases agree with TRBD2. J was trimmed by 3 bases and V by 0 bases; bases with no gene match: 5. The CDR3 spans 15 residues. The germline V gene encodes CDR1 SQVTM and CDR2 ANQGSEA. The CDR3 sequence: CSVEDRPSGYNEQFF. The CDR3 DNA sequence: TGCAGCGTTGAAGATCGGCCTAGCGGCTACAATGAGCAGTTCTTC.

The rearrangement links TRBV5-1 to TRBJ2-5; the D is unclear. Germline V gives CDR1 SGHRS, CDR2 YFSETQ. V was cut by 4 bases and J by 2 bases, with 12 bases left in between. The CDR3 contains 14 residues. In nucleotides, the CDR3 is TGCGCCAGCAGCCGTTGGACGCCGCAAGAGACCCAGTACTTC. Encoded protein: CASSRWTPQETQYF.

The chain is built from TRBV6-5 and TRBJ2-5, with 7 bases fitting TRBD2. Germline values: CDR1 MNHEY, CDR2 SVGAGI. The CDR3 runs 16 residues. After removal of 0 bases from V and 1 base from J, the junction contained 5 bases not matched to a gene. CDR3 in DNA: TGTGCCAGCAGTTACTCGAGCGGGGTAGTCCAAGAGACCCAGTACTTC. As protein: CASSYSSGVVQETQYF.

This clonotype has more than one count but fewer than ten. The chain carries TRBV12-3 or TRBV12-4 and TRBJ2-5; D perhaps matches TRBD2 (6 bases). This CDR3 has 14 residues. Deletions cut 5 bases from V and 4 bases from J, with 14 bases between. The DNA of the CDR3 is TGTGCCAGCAGTGCCCCAGGGCGGGGAGAGACCCAGTACTTC. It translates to CASSAPGRGETQYF.

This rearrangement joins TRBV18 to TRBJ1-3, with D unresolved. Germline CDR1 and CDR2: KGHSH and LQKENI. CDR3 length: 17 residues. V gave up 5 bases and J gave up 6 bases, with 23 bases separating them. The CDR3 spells CASSSARWRDTENTIYF. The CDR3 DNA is TGTGCCAGCTCATCGGCGCGGTGGAGGGATACTGAAAACACCATATATTTT.

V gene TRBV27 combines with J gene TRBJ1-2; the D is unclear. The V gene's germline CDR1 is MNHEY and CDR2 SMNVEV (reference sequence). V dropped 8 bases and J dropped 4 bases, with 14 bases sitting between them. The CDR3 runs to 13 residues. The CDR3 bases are TGTGCCAGCGGACTCGGACTGTTCTATGGCTACACCTTC. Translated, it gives CASGLGLFYGYTF.

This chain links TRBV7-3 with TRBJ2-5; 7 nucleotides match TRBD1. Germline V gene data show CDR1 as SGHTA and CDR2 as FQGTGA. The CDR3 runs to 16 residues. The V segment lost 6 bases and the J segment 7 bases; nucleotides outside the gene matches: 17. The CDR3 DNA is TGTGCCAGCAGTCCCGGGACAGAGGGGCCCGGGTGGACCCAGTACTTC. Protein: CASSPGTEGPGWTQYF.

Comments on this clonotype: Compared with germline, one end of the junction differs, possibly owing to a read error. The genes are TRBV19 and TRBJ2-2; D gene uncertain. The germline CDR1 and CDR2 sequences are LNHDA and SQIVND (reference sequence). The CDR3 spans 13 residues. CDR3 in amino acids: CASSLENTGELFF. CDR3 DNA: TGTGCCAGTAGTTTAGAGAACACCGGGGAGCTGTTTTTT.

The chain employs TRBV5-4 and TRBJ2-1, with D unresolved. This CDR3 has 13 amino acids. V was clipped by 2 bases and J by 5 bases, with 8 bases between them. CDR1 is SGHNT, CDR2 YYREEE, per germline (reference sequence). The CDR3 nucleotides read TGTGCCAGCAGCTTTGGGCCGAACAATGAGCAGTTCTTC. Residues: CASSFGPNNEQFF.

The DNA for the CDR3 is TGTGCCACCAGCAGACCTCAGAACAATCAGCCCCAGCATTTT. This sequence encodes CATSRPQNNQPQHF. This chain connects TRBV15 to TRBJ1-5; D uncertain. The ends were cut back, 2 bases at V and 3 bases at J, with 8 bases in the middle. The CDR3 length is 14 residues. Germline V lookup: CDR1 LNHNV, CDR2 YYDKDF (reference sequence). The complete variable domain, with remaining parts taken from reference TRBV15 and TRBJ1-5, reads DAMVIQNPRYQVTQFGKPVTLSCSQTLNHNVMYWYQQKSSQAPKLLFHYYDKDFNNEADTPDNFQSRRPNTSFCFLDIRSPGLGDTAMYLCATSRPQNNQPQHFGDGTRLSIL.

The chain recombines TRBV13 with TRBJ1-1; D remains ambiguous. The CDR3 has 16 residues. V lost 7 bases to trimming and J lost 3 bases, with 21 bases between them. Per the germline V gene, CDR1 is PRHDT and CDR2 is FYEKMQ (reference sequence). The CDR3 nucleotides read TGTGCCAGCATTACATTTCGACTTGGGGAGGACACTGAAGCTTTCTTT. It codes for CASITFRLGEDTEAFF.

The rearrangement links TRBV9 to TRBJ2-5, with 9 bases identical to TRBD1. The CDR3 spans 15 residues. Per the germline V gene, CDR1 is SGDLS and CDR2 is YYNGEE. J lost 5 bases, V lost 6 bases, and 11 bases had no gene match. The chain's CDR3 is CASTRSGTGRETQYF. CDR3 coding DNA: TGTGCCAGCACTCGATCCGGGACAGGGAGGGAGACCCAGTACTTC. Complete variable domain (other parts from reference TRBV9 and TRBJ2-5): DSGVTQTPKHLITATGQRVTLRCSPRSGDLSVYWYQQSLDQGLQFLIQYYNGEERAKGNILERFSAQQFPDLHSELNLSSLELGDSALYFCASTRSGTGRETQYFGPGTRLLVL.

The CDR3 DNA reads as TGTGCCAGCAGCCAAGGGTCTGTCGGTATGGTTATTGAAGCTTTCTTT. It yields the protein CASSQGSVGMVIEAFF. The V and J genes are TRBV3-1 and TRBJ1-1; no clear D. Germline CDR1 reads LGHDT; CDR2 reads YNNKEL (reference sequence). This CDR3 has 16 amino acids. V was cut by 1 base and J by 7 bases, with 19 bases left in between.

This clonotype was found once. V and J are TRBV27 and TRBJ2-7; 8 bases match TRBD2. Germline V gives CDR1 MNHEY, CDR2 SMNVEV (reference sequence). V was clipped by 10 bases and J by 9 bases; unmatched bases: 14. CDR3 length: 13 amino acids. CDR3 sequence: CATSPGGSYRQYF. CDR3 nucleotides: TGTGCCACCTCACCGGGGGGGAGCTACAGGCAGTACTTC.

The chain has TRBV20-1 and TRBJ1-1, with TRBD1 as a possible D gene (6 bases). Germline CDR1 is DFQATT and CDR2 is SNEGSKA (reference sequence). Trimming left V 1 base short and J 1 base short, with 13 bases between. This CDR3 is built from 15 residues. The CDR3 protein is CSARVGGAGNTEAFF. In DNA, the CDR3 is TGCAGTGCTAGAGTGGGGGGCGCGGGGAACACTGAAGCTTTCTTT.

Here the CDR3 DNA reads TGCAGTGCTATAGGAGACTCCTACAATGAGCAGTTCTTC. The encoded protein is CSAIGDSYNEQFF. The chain couples TRBV20-1 to TRBJ2-1; D is unclear. Trimming left V 4 bases short and J 0 bases short, with 7 bases between. Germline loops: CDR1 DFQATT, CDR2 SNEGSKA (reference sequence). CDR3 length equals 13 residues.

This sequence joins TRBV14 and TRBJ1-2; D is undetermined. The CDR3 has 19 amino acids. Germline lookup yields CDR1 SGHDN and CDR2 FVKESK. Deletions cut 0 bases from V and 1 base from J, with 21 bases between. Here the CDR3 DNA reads TGTGCCAGCAGCCAAGACCCCGGGCCGTTCAATCTACTTAACTATGGCTACACCTTC. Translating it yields CASSQDPGPFNLLNYGYTF.

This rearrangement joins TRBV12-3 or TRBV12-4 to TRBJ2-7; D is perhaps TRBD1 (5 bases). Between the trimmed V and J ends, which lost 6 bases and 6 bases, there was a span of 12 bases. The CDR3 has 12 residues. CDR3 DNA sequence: TGTGCCAGCAGCGCAGGGCAGGGCGAGCAGTACTTC. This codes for CASSAGQGEQYF.